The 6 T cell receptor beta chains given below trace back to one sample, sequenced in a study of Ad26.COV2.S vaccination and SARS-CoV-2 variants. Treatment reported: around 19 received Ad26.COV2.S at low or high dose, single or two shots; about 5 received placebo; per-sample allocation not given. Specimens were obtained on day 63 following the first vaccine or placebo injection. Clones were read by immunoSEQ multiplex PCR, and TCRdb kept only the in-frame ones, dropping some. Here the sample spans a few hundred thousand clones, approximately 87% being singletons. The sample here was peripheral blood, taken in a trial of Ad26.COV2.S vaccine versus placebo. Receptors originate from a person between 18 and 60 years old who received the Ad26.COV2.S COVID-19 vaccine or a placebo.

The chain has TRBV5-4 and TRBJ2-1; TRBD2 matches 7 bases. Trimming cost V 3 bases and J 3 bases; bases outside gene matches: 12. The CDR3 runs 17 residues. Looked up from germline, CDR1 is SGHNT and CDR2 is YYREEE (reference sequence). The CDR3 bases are TGTGCCAGCAGCTCAACCAACCGGACTAGACGCTACAATGAGCAGTTCTTC. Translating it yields CASSSTNRTRRYNEQFF.

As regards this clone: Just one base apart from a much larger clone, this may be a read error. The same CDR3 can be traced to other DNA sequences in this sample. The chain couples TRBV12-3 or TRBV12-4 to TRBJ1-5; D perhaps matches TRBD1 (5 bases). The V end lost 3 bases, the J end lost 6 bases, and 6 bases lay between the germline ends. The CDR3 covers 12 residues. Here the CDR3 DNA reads TGTGCCAGCAGTTTCGGGGGTCAGCCCCAGCATTTT. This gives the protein CASSFGGQPQHF.

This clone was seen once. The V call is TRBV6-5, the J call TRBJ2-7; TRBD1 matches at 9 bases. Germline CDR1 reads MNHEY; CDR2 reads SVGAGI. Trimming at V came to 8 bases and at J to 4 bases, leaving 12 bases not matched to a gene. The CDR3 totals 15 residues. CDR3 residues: CASRLRGTGPYEQYF. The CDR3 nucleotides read TGTGCCAGCCGATTGAGGGGGACAGGGCCGTACGAGCAGTACTTC.

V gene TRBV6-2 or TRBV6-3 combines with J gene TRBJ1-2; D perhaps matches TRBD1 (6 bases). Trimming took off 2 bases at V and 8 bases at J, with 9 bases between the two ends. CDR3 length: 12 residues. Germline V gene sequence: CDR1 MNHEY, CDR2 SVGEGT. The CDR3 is CASSYARGGYTF. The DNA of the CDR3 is TGTGCCAGCAGTTACGCCAGGGGAGGCTACACCTTC.

The CDR3 region is CASSLVGEGRETQYF. The DNA of the CDR3 is TGTGCCAGCAGCTTAGTAGGCGAGGGGAGAGAGACCCAGTACTTC. The chain links TRBV7-2 to TRBJ2-5; tentatively, D is TRBD1 or TRBD2 (5 bases each). The CDR3 has 15 residues. Trimming pared 1 base from V and 4 bases from J, leaving 13 bases between. Germline lookup yields CDR1 SGHTA and CDR2 FQGNSA.

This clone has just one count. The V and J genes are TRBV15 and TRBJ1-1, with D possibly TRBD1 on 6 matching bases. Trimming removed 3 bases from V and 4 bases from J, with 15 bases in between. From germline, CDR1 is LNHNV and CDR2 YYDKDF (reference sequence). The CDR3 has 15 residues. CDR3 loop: CATSRGTLLVTEAFF. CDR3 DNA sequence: TGTGCCACCAGCAGGGGGACACTCCTGGTCACTGAAGCTTTCTTT.